This T cell receptor (beta chain) derives from a study of cytomegalovirus exposure and HLA in healthy donors. Whole-study results and caveats: Overall, some 160 TCR beta chains were annotated as cytomegalovirus-associated. Further analysis, carried out later, found HLA-associated TCR beta chains more clonally expanded than equally common other chains.

13 Jbeta primers and 60 Vbeta primers were used for the PCR. Libraries were prepared by immunoSEQ multiplex PCR; TCRdb keeps only in-frame clonotypes and omits some of them. This table holds over 100,000 clones, 75% to 80% found once. Unrecorded immune exposure was likely among donors, who were nominally healthy when sampled. About this clone: Its target is not known. One end of the junction does not line up with germline, which may come from a read error.

The receptor was derived from a male donor in good health and CMV-seronegative. Input material: PBMCs.

The CDR3 spells CASTPGLESGYTF. CDR3 nucleotides: TGTGCCAGCACACCGGGGCTGGAAAGTGGCTACACCTTC. This chain connects TRBV18 to TRBJ1-2; perhaps TRBD1 as D (5 bases). Germline assignment: CDR1 KGHSH and CDR2 LQKENI. The CDR3 loop spans 13 amino acids.